This TCR beta chain was found in a study of T cells after yellow fever vaccination (dated by TCRdb to about 2019). General notes on the study: The SMART-Seq v4 Ultra Low Input RNA kit was used to prepare libraries from fractions with low cell numbers. Blood was drawn at multiple timepoints before and after primary and secondary immunization, with bulk PBMC replicates and cell subsets isolated. To follow T-cell clones before and after both primary and booster YFV17D yellow fever vaccination, bulk TCR alpha and beta repertoires underwent longitudinal sequencing. The cohort comprised two healthy male donors, one aged 18 to 30 and one aged 30 to 40 years.

As for this clonotype: Its antigen target is currently unknown. The record has no base qualities; no much larger clone is one base away.

The research as a whole found: FACS-sorted repertoires could contain abundant contaminating clonotypes from the bulk population, so computational filtering was required. Most clones expanded after primary vaccination (96% of CD4 and 80% to 90% of CD8) were re-detected after the booster, suggesting that broad memory maintenance occurred. The secondary T-cell response was weaker than the primary response but faster, peaking on day 5 instead of day 15. A small share of clonotypes occurred in both CD4 and CD8 compartments, likely arising from convergent recombination. Because the study included only two donors, the extent to which the findings can be generalized is limited.

The sequencing machine was an Illumina NovaSeq 6000. TCR cDNA was synthesized by 5'RACE template switching, which introduced a universal primer site and unique molecular identifiers. cDNA synthesis was primed from both the TCR alpha and TCR beta constant segments. Two PCR steps were used to amplify libraries, with sample barcodes and sequencing adapters being added in the second step. Sequencing of libraries was done on Illumina HiSeq 2500 (2x100 bp) or NovaSeq (2x150 bp). For the original study's pipeline: Reads were demultiplexed and collapsed into UMI consensus sequences with MIGEC, and V(D)J alignment was performed with MiXCR. Clonotypes responding to the vaccine were identified with edgeR on replicate PBMC samples, with the criteria of FDR below 0.01 and a log2 fold change above 5 up to day 15. Each bulk clonotype received a CD4 or CD8 identity based on whether the sequenced CD4 or CD8 repertoire contained that clonotype at higher abundance. TCRdb took the public reads, trimmed them with fastp at Q25, ran MiXCR for clone calling and kept in-frame beta chains. Here each entry gathers all rows of one CDR3 protein and keeps the most common genes and DNA. TCRdb, not the authors, supplied the V and J calls. The sample table lists some 390,000 distinct CDR3 sequences, approximately 18% of them with a count of one. The ten largest clones capture 18% of the sample.

The treatment or condition label corresponds to: live attenuated yellow fever vaccine strain. Two biological replicates of bulk PBMCs were collected at each blood-draw timepoint. PBMCs were isolated from peripheral blood using a standard Ficoll-Paque protocol. RNA was extracted with TriZol from bulk PBMCs, CD4 and CD8 fractions, and dextramer-positive and dextramer-negative fractions. Inclusive of the bounding cysteine and phenylalanine, the CDR3 is 14 residues long. Only the CDR3 DNA is retained, 42 bases long and in frame from the first base. The germline V gene encodes CDR1 ENHRY and CDR2 SYGVKD. Deletion took 0 bases off V and 1 base off J, with a span of 5 bases between the germline ends.

This clonotype was sampled from a man younger than 35 who received the YFV17D yellow fever vaccine. This specimen was PBMCs, taken before the yellow fever booster vaccination. The rearranged segments are TRBV10-3 and TRBJ2-3, with the identity of the D gene unclear. CDR3 reads: CAISESDGTDTQYF. The nucleotide sequence reads as follows: TGTGCCATCAGTGAGTCCGACGGCACAGATACGCAGTATTTT.